Listed below are T cell receptor beta chains from one sample, sequenced in a study of T cell responses to AZD1222 COVID-19 vaccine. TCRdb keeps only in-frame clones here, not all; method: immunoSEQ multiplex PCR. Of about 120,000 clones listed, 92% are singletons. The sample here was peripheral blood, taken 28 days after the second AZD1222 dose. These receptors came from an adult who received the AZD1222 COVID-19 vaccine. CDR3s include the opening cysteine and the closing phenylalanine or tryptophan. D genes are given only for firm matches. A row's size may be missing; if present it is once, few, many or a size class.

V: TRBV2
J: TRBJ2-5
size: -
D: -
DNA: TGTGCCAGCAGTGTTCGGCGGCTAGGAGAGACCCAGTACTTC
CDR3: CASSVRRLGETQYF

V: TRBV27
J: TRBJ2-1
size: few
D: -
DNA: TGTGCCAGCAGTCGCGGGGACGTCTACAATGAGCAGTTCTTC
CDR3: CASSRGDVYNEQFF

V: TRBV2
J: TRBJ1-2
size: -
D: TRBD1
DNA: TGTGCCAGCAGTGAACTGGTGGTGGACAGGGGCTCGGTGAACTATGGCTACACCTTC
CDR3: CASSELVVDRGSVNYGYTF

V: TRBV19
J: TRBJ2-3
size: -
D: -
DNA: TGTGCCAGTAGTATATCGACGGTAGCCACAGATACGCAGTATTTT
CDR3: CASSISTVATDTQYF

V: TRBV15
J: TRBJ1-5
size: -
D: -
DNA: TGTGCCACCAGCAGAGACAGGGCGACCAATCAGCCCCAGCATTTT
CDR3: CATSRDRATNQPQHF

V: TRBV28
J: TRBJ1-5
size: -
D: -
DNA: TGTGCCAGCAGGATCATTAATCAGCCCCAGCATTTT
CDR3: CASRIINQPQHF

V: TRBV28
J: TRBJ2-7
size: -
D: -
DNA: TGTGCCAGCAGTTTCCAGGGAACCTCCTACGAGCAGTACTTC
CDR3: CASSFQGTSYEQYF

V: TRBV2
J: TRBJ1-5
size: -
D: TRBD1
DNA: TGTGCCAGCACATGGGACAGGGATCAGCCCCAGCATTTT
CDR3: CASTWDRDQPQHF

V: TRBV24-1
J: TRBJ1-5
size: -
D: TRBD1
DNA: TGTGCCACCACCCAGGGGGCGAGCAATCAGCCCCAGCATTTT
CDR3: CATTQGASNQPQHF

V: TRBV5-6
J: TRBJ2-7
size: -
D: TRBD2
DNA: TGTGCCAGCAGCCCTACCGGGCTACTAGCGGGAGAATTCTACGAGCAGTACTTC
CDR3: CASSPTGLLAGEFYEQYF

V: TRBV7-9
J: TRBJ1-5
size: -
D: -
DNA: TGTGCCAGCAGCAACCCGGGTCGCGGGGGCAATCAGCCCCAGCATTTT
CDR3: CASSNPGRGGNQPQHF

V: TRBV7-3
J: TRBJ2-5
size: -
D: -
DNA: TGTGCCAGCAGCTTATCCGGGGCCCAAGAGACCCAGTACTTC
CDR3: CASSLSGAQETQYF

V: TRBV19
J: TRBJ2-2
size: -
D: TRBD2
DNA: TGTGCCAGTAGTTTCTCCCCGCCCCGGGCGAGCGGGAGATCCACCGGGGAGCTGTTTTTT
CDR3: CASSFSPPRASGRSTGELFF

V: TRBV30
J: TRBJ1-5
size: -
D: -
DNA: TGTGCCTGGAGTGTAGGGCGGAATCAGCCCCAGCATTTT
CDR3: CAWSVGRNQPQHF

V: TRBV3-1/TRBV3-2
J: TRBJ2-5
size: -
D: TRBD2
DNA: TGTGCCAGCAGCCAATGGGCTAGCGGGAGGCCACAAGAGACCCAGTACTTC
CDR3: CASSQWASGRPQETQYF

V: TRBV10-1
J: TRBJ1-1
size: few
D: -
DNA: TGCGCCAGCAGCTCCGGCGGTGGGAACACTGAAGCTTTCTTT
CDR3: CASSSGGGNTEAFF

V: TRBV19
J: TRBJ2-5
size: -
D: -
DNA: TGTGCCAGTACCGAACGGGGTTACGGCCAAGAGACCCAGTACTTC
CDR3: CASTERGYGQETQYF

V: TRBV5-6
J: TRBJ2-7
size: -
D: TRBD1
DNA: TGTGCCAGCAGCTGGGGGACAGGGGACTACGAGCAGTACTTC
CDR3: CASSWGTGDYEQYF

V: TRBV11-2
J: TRBJ2-3
size: -
D: -
DNA: TGTGCCAGCAGCTCTTCAGGGTTCCGCACAGATACGCAGTATTTT
CDR3: CASSSSGFRTDTQYF

V: TRBV4-1
J: TRBJ1-3
size: -
D: -
DNA: TGCGCCAGCAGCCAAGATTTCAGAGAAAGCTCTGGAAACACCATATATTTT
CDR3: CASSQDFRESSGNTIYF

V: TRBV6-5
J: TRBJ2-1
size: -
D: TRBD1
DNA: TGTGCCAGCACCGAGACAGGGGGCTCCTACAATGAGCAGTTCTTC
CDR3: CASTETGGSYNEQFF

V: TRBV6-1
J: TRBJ2-7
size: -
D: -
DNA: TGTGCCAGCAGTGAACCCGGGACACTCTACGAGCAGTACTTC
CDR3: CASSEPGTLYEQYF

V: TRBV5-5
J: TRBJ2-3
size: -
D: TRBD2
DNA: TGTGCCAGCAGTCTAGCGGGAGCCACAGATACGCAGTATTTT
CDR3: CASSLAGATDTQYF

V: TRBV4-2
J: TRBJ1-2
size: -
D: -
DNA: TGTGCCAGCAGCCAAACACAGGGAATCTATGGCTACACCTTC
CDR3: CASSQTQGIYGYTF

V: TRBV14
J: TRBJ2-6
size: -
D: -
DNA: TGTGCCAGCAGCCAAGGTTCCTCTGGGGCCAACGTCCTGACTTTC
CDR3: CASSQGSSGANVLTF

V: TRBV5-5
J: TRBJ1-3
size: -
D: -
DNA: TGTGCCAGCAGCTTCCCTGGAAGAAACACCATATATTTT
CDR3: CASSFPGRNTIYF

V: TRBV4-2
J: TRBJ2-3
size: -
D: TRBD2
DNA: TGTGCCAGCAGCCAAAATAGCGGGAGGGCTTACGATACGCAGTATTTT
CDR3: CASSQNSGRAYDTQYF

V: TRBV19
J: TRBJ1-5
size: -
D: -
DNA: TGTGCCAGTAGAATGACAGCTAGCAATCAGCCCCAGCATTTT
CDR3: CASRMTASNQPQHF

V: TRBV15
J: TRBJ2-1
size: -
D: TRBD2
DNA: TGTGCCACCAGCAGAGCAGGACTAGCGGGGCTCAATGAGCAGTTCTTC
CDR3: CATSRAGLAGLNEQFF

V: TRBV9
J: TRBJ1-5
size: -
D: -
DNA: TGTGCCAGCAGCGTAGGTGGGGGATACAATCAGCCCCAGCATTTT
CDR3: CASSVGGGYNQPQHF

V: TRBV28
J: TRBJ1-2
size: -
D: -
DNA: TGTGCCAGCAGTTCATTACAGACCTCTGACTATGGCTACACCTTC
CDR3: CASSSLQTSDYGYTF

V: TRBV19
J: TRBJ2-1
size: -
D: TRBD1
DNA: TGTGCCAGTGCAGCCAGGGGGACAGGGAATTACTACAATGAGCAGTTCTTC
CDR3: CASAARGTGNYYNEQFF

V: TRBV14
J: TRBJ2-1
size: -
D: -
DNA: TGTGCCAGCAGCCAAGATTGGGCCACCGAAGACTACAATGAGCAGTTCTTC
CDR3: CASSQDWATEDYNEQFF

V: TRBV7-9
J: TRBJ2-1
size: -
D: -
DNA: TGTGCCAGCAGCTTAAGCCTCCATGAGCAGTTCTTC
CDR3: CASSLSLHEQFF

V: TRBV6-5
J: TRBJ2-1
size: -
D: -
DNA: TGTGCCAGCAGTTACTCTCCTAGTGGTGGTTTCAATGAGCAGTTCTTC
CDR3: CASSYSPSGGFNEQFF

V: TRBV28
J: TRBJ1-2
size: -
D: TRBD1
DNA: TGTGCCAGCAGTTTATCGAGACAGGGGGTAGGCGGCTACACCTTC
CDR3: CASSLSRQGVGGYTF

V: TRBV28
J: TRBJ2-1
size: -
D: -
DNA: TGTGCCAGCAGTTTTAATTGGCTGAACCCCTACAATGAGCAGTTCTTC
CDR3: CASSFNWLNPYNEQFF

V: TRBV18
J: TRBJ1-2
size: -
D: -
DNA: TGTGCCAGCTCACCTTCTTCATCCGCAGGAGGCTACACCTTC
CDR3: CASSPSSSAGGYTF

V: TRBV19
J: TRBJ2-5
size: -
D: TRBD2
DNA: TGTGCCAGTAGTATCACGGGAGGGGCAGAGACCCAGTACTTC
CDR3: CASSITGGAETQYF

V: TRBV11-2
J: TRBJ1-6
size: -
D: -
DNA: TGTGCCAGCAGCTTAGATGGGGGGGGAAGTTCACCCCTCCACTTT
CDR3: CASSLDGGGSSPLHF

V: TRBV2
J: TRBJ2-1
size: -
D: TRBD2
DNA: TGTGCCAGCAGTGGTCGGACTAGCGGGAGGGCCGACAATGAGCAGTTCTTC
CDR3: CASSGRTSGRADNEQFF

V: TRBV19
J: TRBJ1-5
size: -
D: TRBD1
DNA: TGTGCCAGTAAGACACAGGGGAGCGGGCAGCCCCAGCATTTT
CDR3: CASKTQGSGQPQHF

V: TRBV10-3
J: TRBJ1-1
size: -
D: -
DNA: TGTGCCATCAGCTTAACTGGACAGCAGGGGTCTGAAGCTTTCTTT
CDR3: CAISLTGQQGSEAFF

V: TRBV30
J: TRBJ1-2
size: -
D: -
DNA: TGTGCCTGGAGTTCTGGGCCTTACTCGAGCTACACCTTC
CDR3: CAWSSGPYSSYTF

V: TRBV3-1/TRBV3-2
J: TRBJ2-5
size: -
D: -
DNA: TGTGCCAGCAGCCAAGGGAATAGGGGGAGAGGGGAGACCCAGTACTTC
CDR3: CASSQGNRGRGETQYF

V: TRBV4-1
J: TRBJ1-5
size: -
D: TRBD1
DNA: TGCGCCAGCAGTAGAGACAGGGGGAGCAATCAGCCCCAGCATTTT
CDR3: CASSRDRGSNQPQHF

V: TRBV13
J: TRBJ1-3
size: -
D: -
DNA: TGTGCCAGCAGAACCCTCTCTGGAAACACCATATATTTT
CDR3: CASRTLSGNTIYF

V: TRBV28
J: TRBJ2-1
size: few
D: TRBD2
DNA: TGTGCCAGCACCTGGGGACTAGCGGGAGGGTGGAATGAGCAGTTCTTC
CDR3: CASTWGLAGGWNEQFF

V: TRBV6-5
J: TRBJ2-7
size: -
D: TRBD2
DNA: TGTGCCAGCAGTTACTCCTCAGCGGGAGGGCCCTACGAGCAGTACTTC
CDR3: CASSYSSAGGPYEQYF

V: TRBV29-1
J: TRBJ1-1
size: -
D: -
DNA: TGCAGCGCCCTCGGGACTCAAGCTTTCTTT
CDR3: CSALGTQAFF

V: TRBV6-2/TRBV6-3
J: TRBJ2-5
size: -
D: TRBD2
DNA: TGTGCCAGCAACCCTGGGCGGGGGGGAGAGACCCAGTACTTC
CDR3: CASNPGRGGETQYF

V: TRBV11-3
J: TRBJ1-3
size: -
D: TRBD1
DNA: TGTGCCAGCAGCTTCGGACAGGGGGGAGGAAACACCATATATTTT
CDR3: CASSFGQGGGNTIYF

V: TRBV5-4
J: TRBJ1-2
size: -
D: TRBD1
DNA: TGTGCCAGCAGCCTGGGACAGGGGATCAACTATGGCTACACCTTC
CDR3: CASSLGQGINYGYTF